Shown below are 27 T cell receptor beta chains from a single sample sequenced in a study of cytomegalovirus exposure and HLA in healthy donors. The PCR had 60 Vbeta and 13 Jbeta primers. Generated by immunoSEQ multiplex PCR, the TCRdb table keeps only in-frame clones and is missing some. The sample has 110,000 to 150,000 clones. The material sequenced was PBMCs. These receptors came from a male donor in good health and CMV-seronegative.

The chain employs TRBV7-9 and TRBJ1-4; TRBD1 might be the D (6 bases). Germline-derived CDR1 and CDR2 are SEHNR and FQNEAQ (reference sequence). Deletions cut 4 bases from V and 2 bases from J, with 14 bases between. The CDR3 sequence is 16 residues long. The CDR3 DNA sequence: TGTGCCAGCAGCTCCCGGGGGGGGGCGACTAATGAAAAACTGTTTTTT. Its translation is CASSSRGGATNEKLFF. The full variable domain, completed using reference TRBV7-9 and TRBJ1-4, is DTGVSQNPRHKITKRGQNVTFRCDPISEHNRLYWYRQTLGQGPEFLTYFQNEAQLEKSRLLSDRFSAERPKGSFSTLEIQRTEQGDSAMYLCASSSRGGATNEKLFFGSGTQLSVL.

The chain recombines TRBV6-5 with TRBJ1-5, with TRBD1 as a possible D gene (6 bases). The ends were cut back, 6 bases at V and 2 bases at J, with 14 bases in the middle. Per germline, CDR1 MNHEY and CDR2 SVGAGI. The CDR3 sequence is 15 residues long. CDR3 sequence (DNA): TGTGCCAGCAGCACGGGACAAGGCGGCAATCAGCCCCAGCATTTT. This encodes CASSTGQGGNQPQHF.

The CDR3 sequence: CASSLGLASYEQYF. CDR3 sequence (DNA): TGTGCCAGCAGCTTGGGACTAGCGAGCTACGAGCAGTACTTC. V gene TRBV5-5 combines with J gene TRBJ2-7; 8 nucleotides agree with TRBD2. CDR3 length: 14 residues. V dropped 0 bases and J dropped 3; count of bases not matched to a gene: 2. The V gene's germline CDR1 is SGHKS and CDR2 YYEKEE (reference sequence).

The V call is TRBV13, the J call TRBJ2-5; 12 bases match TRBD2. This CDR3 is 17 amino acids long. The germline V gene encodes CDR1 PRHDT and CDR2 FYEKMQ (reference sequence). V was clipped by 4 bases and J by 5 bases; unmatched bases: 11. The CDR3 nucleotides are TGTGCCAGCAGCTCCTTAAGATCTAGCGGGGGGGCGGAGACCCAGTACTTC. This codes for CASSSLRSSGGAETQYF.

The chain uses TRBV28 and TRBJ1-6, with D possibly matching TRBD1 (6 bases). The CDR3 extends over 14 amino acids. Trimming cost V 6 bases and J 7 bases, with 13 bases left between them. Germline V gives CDR1 MDHEN, CDR2 SYDVKM. For the CDR3, the DNA is TGTGCCAGCAGCACCGGGACACACAATTCACCCCTCCACTTT. It specifies CASSTGTHNSPLHF.

V gene TRBV6-5 combines with J gene TRBJ1-5; D not certain. CDR3 length equals 15 residues. In germline, CDR1 is MNHEY, CDR2 SVGAGI. Deletions cut 2 bases from V and 2 bases from J, with 10 bases between. The CDR3 DNA reads as TGTGCCAGCAGTTACGGTAGCCCTGGCAATCAGCCCCAGCATTTT. Residues: CASSYGSPGNQPQHF.

The rearrangement links TRBV19 to TRBJ1-2; weak D call: TRBD1 (5 bases). V was shortened by 5 bases and J by 2 bases, with 15 bases between the two germline ends. The CDR3 is made up of 15 amino acids. Germline values: CDR1 LNHDA, CDR2 SQIVND (reference sequence). The DNA for the CDR3 is TGTGCCAGTAGTGACTTACGCGGGGGGAACTATGGCTACACCTTC. This encodes CASSDLRGGNYGYTF.

CDR3 sequence reads: CASSLEGQGYTEAFF. CDR3 nucleotide sequence: TGTGCCAGCAGCTTAGAGGGACAGGGGTACACTGAAGCTTTCTTT. V gene TRBV7-9 combines with J gene TRBJ1-1, with 10 bases that match TRBD1. This CDR3 has 15 residues. Germline loops: CDR1 SEHNR, CDR2 FQNEAQ (reference sequence). With 1 base clipped from V and 3 bases from J, the junction kept 2 bases outside the gene matches. The variable domain in full, completed from reference TRBV7-9 and TRBJ1-1, reads DTGVSQNPRHKITKRGQNVTFRCDPISEHNRLYWYRQTLGQGPEFLTYFQNEAQLEKSRLLSDRFSAERPKGSFSTLEIQRTEQGDSAMYLCASSLEGQGYTEAFFGQGTRLTVV.

The chain employs TRBV28 and TRBJ1-5; no definite D call. CDR3 length: 14 amino acids. Germline CDR1 reads MDHEN; CDR2 reads SYDVKM. Trimming pared 3 bases from V and 7 bases from J, leaving 13 bases between. Here the CDR3 DNA reads TGTGCCAGCAGTTTTGGAGGCCTCACGCAGCCCCAGCATTTT. This codes for CASSFGGLTQPQHF.

The rearrangement joins TRBV10-1 to TRBJ1-5, with unresolved D. The CDR3 has 17 amino acids. From germline, CDR1 is WNHNN and CDR2 SYGVQD (reference sequence). V lost 8 bases, J lost 1 base, and 21 bases lay in between. The CDR3 bases are TGCGCCAGCCGTCCTTTAGTGCAGCCGGGGAGCAATCAGCCCCAGCATTTT. It specifies CASRPLVQPGSNQPQHF.

The genes are TRBV28 and TRBJ1-1; D unresolved. CDR3 length: 14 residues. Trimming removed 7 bases at V and 1 base at J, with 13 bases between. Germline V gene lookup returns CDR1 MDHEN and CDR2 SYDVKM. CDR3 coding DNA: TGTGCCAGCAAATATGCCCCAGGGAACACTGAAGCTTTCTTT. It translates to CASKYAPGNTEAFF.

The V call is TRBV19, the J call TRBJ1-1; TRBD1 matches 10 bases. The junction had 4 bases not matched to a gene; V was cut back by 5 bases and J by 10 bases. This CDR3 contains 12 residues. Germline loops: CDR1 LNHDA, CDR2 SQIVND (reference sequence). The CDR3 reads CASSRQGARAFF. The CDR3, as DNA: TGTGCCAGTAGTCGACAGGGGGCTAGAGCTTTCTTT.

The V and J genes are TRBV7-9 and TRBJ2-7; 9 bases map to TRBD1. Per germline, CDR1 SEHNR and CDR2 FQNEAQ (reference sequence). Trimming removed 6 bases from V and 2 bases from J; junction bases left unmatched: 5. There are 14 residues in the CDR3. The CDR3 protein is CASSWDRETYEQYF. The CDR3 DNA is TGTGCCAGCAGTTGGGACAGGGAAACCTACGAGCAGTACTTC.

J is TRBJ1-1 and V is TRBV5-1, with 11 bases lining up with TRBD1. CDR3 size: 16 residues. The V and J ends lost 1 base and 4 bases, in that order; junction bases with no gene match: 6. Germline V CDR1 and CDR2: SGHRS, YFSETQ. CDR3 amino acids: CASSLTPGTGGTEAFF. The CDR3 bases are TGCGCCAGCAGCTTGACCCCCGGGACAGGGGGCACTGAAGCTTTCTTT.

The chain uses TRBV18 and TRBJ1-5; perhaps TRBD1 as D (5 bases). Germline CDR1 KGHSH, CDR2 LQKENI. The CDR3 has 14 residues. Trimming shortened V by 6 bases and J by 4 bases, and 13 bases separated the two germline ends. CDR3 protein: CASSPGSQNQPQHF. CDR3 sequence (DNA): TGTGCCAGCTCCCCAGGGAGCCAAAATCAGCCCCAGCATTTT.

V usage is TRBV12-5 and J usage is TRBJ1-1; 7 positions agree with TRBD1. The CDR3 sequence is 15 residues long. J was trimmed by 6 bases and V by 4 bases; bases with no gene match: 11. The germline gives CDR1 LGHNT, CDR2 FRNRAP. As DNA, the CDR3 is TGTGCTAGTGGTTACAGGGGCGGGAATTCAGCTGAAGCTTTCTTT. This translates into CASGYRGGNSAEAFF.

J is TRBJ1-4 and V is TRBV18, with D possibly matching TRBD1 (5 bases). The CDR3 totals 16 residues. Germline values: CDR1 KGHSH, CDR2 LQKENI. Deletions cut 4 bases from V and 0 bases from J, with 12 bases between. This CDR3 is CASSRMSTATNEKLFF. The CDR3 coding sequence is TGTGCCAGCTCACGTATGTCGACAGCAACTAATGAAAAACTGTTTTTT.

This chain links TRBV7-8 with TRBJ2-1; tentative D call: TRBD2 (5 bases). Germline V CDR1 and CDR2: SGHVS, FQNEAQ. This CDR3 is 15 amino acids long. V dropped 4 bases and J dropped 4 bases, with 14 bases sitting between them. The CDR3 reads CASSSRLAVYNEQFF. The CDR3 DNA reads TGTGCCAGCAGCTCCCGCCTAGCTGTGTACAATGAGCAGTTCTTC.

The rearrangement links TRBV15 to TRBJ1-5, with D unclear. V lost 2 bases to trimming and J lost 14 bases, with 19 bases between them. The CDR3 is 14 amino acids. The germline CDR1 and CDR2 sequences are LNHNV and YYDKDF (reference sequence). CDR3 sequence: CATSRPPPGAPEHF. Written as DNA, the CDR3 is TGTGCCACCAGCAGACCACCACCCGGAGCCCCCGAGCATTTT.

CDR3 loop: CASSAHTTGTQPQHF. In DNA, the CDR3 is TGTGCCAGCAGTGCCCATACGACAGGGACCCAGCCCCAGCATTTT. The chain employs TRBV6-1 and TRBJ1-5; 7 nucleotides match TRBD1. Per germline, CDR1 MNHNS and CDR2 SASEGT. The V segment lost 4 bases and the J segment 7 bases; nucleotides outside the gene matches: 10. There are 15 residues in the CDR3.

CDR3: CASKPEVKDTEAFF. DNA for the CDR3: TGCGCCAGCAAACCGGAGGTTAAGGACACTGAAGCTTTCTTT. The V call is TRBV5-1, the J call TRBJ1-1; D is unclear. The CDR3 spans 14 residues. Germline V lookup: CDR1 SGHRS, CDR2 YFSETQ. The ends were cut back, 6 bases at V and 3 bases at J, with 15 bases in the middle.

This chain uses TRBV11-3 with TRBJ1-2; D call uncertain. The CDR3 spans 11 residues. Germline loops: CDR1 SGHNT, CDR2 YENEEA. Trimming took 2 bases from V and 7 from J, leaving 5 bases between them. CDR3 sequence reads: CASSLSGGYTF. CDR3 in DNA: TGTGCCAGCAGCTTATCCGGTGGCTACACCTTC.

V gene TRBV7-9 combines with J gene TRBJ2-3; tentative D call: TRBD2 (6 bases). Germline assignment: CDR1 SEHNR and CDR2 FQNEAQ (reference sequence). Trimming took 5 bases from V and 0 from J, leaving 12 bases between them. CDR3 length: 15 residues. The CDR3 spells CASSPWGTSTDTQYF. In nucleotides, the CDR3 is TGTGCCAGCAGCCCGTGGGGGACTAGCACAGATACGCAGTATTTT.

The CDR3 DNA sequence: TGTGCCAGCAGCCCGGGGACAGCTGAAGCTTTCTTT. It encodes CASSPGTAEAFF. This chain uses TRBV5-5 with TRBJ1-1; 7 bases map to TRBD1. Unmatched junction bases numbered 3, after V lost 4 bases and J lost 6 bases. This CDR3 has 12 amino acids. Germline loops: CDR1 SGHKS, CDR2 YYEKEE (reference sequence).

The chain joins TRBV20-1 to TRBJ1-1, with a weak D call TRBD1 (6 bases). Trimming left V 8 bases short and J 8 bases short, with 9 bases between. The CDR3 spans 9 residues. In germline, CDR1 is DFQATT, CDR2 SNEGSKA (reference sequence). CDR3 DNA sequence: TGCAGTCCCGGACAGGAAGCTTTCTTT. Translating it yields CSPGQEAFF.

The chain is built from TRBV27 and TRBJ1-2; the match to TRBD1 covers 7 bases. Germline CDR1 and CDR2: MNHEY and SMNVEV (reference sequence). The CDR3 sequence is 14 residues long. Losses at the gene ends were 6 bases for V and 2 bases for J; bases not matched to a gene: 6. The CDR3 region is CASRNSGGNYGYTF. CDR3 nucleotide sequence: TGTGCCAGCAGAAATTCAGGGGGGAACTATGGCTACACCTTC.

The CDR3 DNA follows: TGTGCCAGCAGCGTAGACTCGGGGCGGCTAGCGGTTATATCAGATACGCAGTATTTT. Its protein product is CASSVDSGRLAVISDTQYF. The chain joins TRBV9 to TRBJ2-3; TRBD2 agrees at 7 bases. The junction had 17 bases not matched to a gene; V was cut back by 0 bases and J by 4 bases. The CDR3 loop spans 19 amino acids. Germline V gene sequence: CDR1 SGDLS, CDR2 YYNGEE.